These 4 T cell receptor beta chains were sequenced from one sample in a study of T cells in Graves' hyperthyroidism and ophthalmopathy. TCR beta CDR3 regions were amplified from RNA transcripts. Using the HTBI primer set, a first-round RT-PCR was run on the TCR CDR3. Using its own MiXCR run on the multiplex PCR reads, TCRdb lists one record per CDR3 protein. The data contain some 350,000 distinct CDR3 sequences, 13% to 15% of them singletons. Sequenced input: blood. These receptors originate from a woman aged 55 to 70 with Graves' ophthalmopathy.

This clonotype came up many times. The chain combines TRBV6-1 with TRBJ1-5, with D perhaps TRBD1 (6 bases). The CDR3 has 15 amino acids. Germline CDR1 and CDR2: MNHNS and SASEGT. V was cut by 2 bases and J by 1 base, with 9 bases left in between. The CDR3 region has the DNA TGTGCCAGCAGTGAAAGGGGGACGAGCAATCAGCCCCAGCATTTT. Its protein product is CASSERGTSNQPQHF.

This clonotype has just a few counts. This chain links TRBV28 with TRBJ2-7; D gene uncertain. The germline CDR1 and CDR2 sequences are MDHEN and SYDVKM. Trimming took 5 bases from V and 0 from J, leaving 17 bases between them. The CDR3 contains 16 residues. The CDR3 region has the DNA TGTGCCAGCAGTCGTCCCCTCTTCGGAAGCTCCTACGAGCAGTACTTC. This sequence encodes CASSRPLFGSSYEQYF.

Many counts were recorded for this clonotype. The V call is TRBV6-1, the J call TRBJ1-5, with TRBD1 matching 7 bases. The trim removed 5 bases at V and 11 bases at J, leaving 12 bases unmatched. The CDR3 totals 14 residues. CDR1 is MNHNS, CDR2 SASEGT, per germline. CDR3 coding DNA: TGTGCCAGCAGTACGAACAGGGGACTCACAGCCCAGCATTTT. Its translation is CASSTNRGLTAQHF.

This clonotype was seen many times. The V and J genes are TRBV12-3 or TRBV12-4 and TRBJ1-2; D not certain. The CDR3 is 14 residues long. V was clipped by 3 bases and J by 2 bases, with 10 bases between them. Here the CDR3 DNA reads TGTGCCAGCAGTTTTGGGGAGAGGAACTATGGCTACACCTTC. Translated, it gives CASSFGERNYGYTF.